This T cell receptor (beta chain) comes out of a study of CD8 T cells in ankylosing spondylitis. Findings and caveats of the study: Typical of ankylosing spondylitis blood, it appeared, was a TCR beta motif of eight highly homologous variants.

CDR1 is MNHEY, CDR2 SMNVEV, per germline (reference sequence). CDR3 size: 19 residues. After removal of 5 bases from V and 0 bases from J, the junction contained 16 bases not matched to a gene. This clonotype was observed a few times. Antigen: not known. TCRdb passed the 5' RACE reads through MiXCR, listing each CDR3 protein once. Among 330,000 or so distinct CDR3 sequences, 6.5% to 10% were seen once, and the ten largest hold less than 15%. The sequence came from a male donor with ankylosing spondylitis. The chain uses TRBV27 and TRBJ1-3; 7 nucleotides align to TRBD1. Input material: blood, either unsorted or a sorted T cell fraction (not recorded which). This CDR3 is CASSPRGTEATYSGNTIYF. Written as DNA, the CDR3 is TGTGCCAGCAGTCCAAGAGGGACAGAAGCAACCTACTCTGGAAACACCATATATTTT.